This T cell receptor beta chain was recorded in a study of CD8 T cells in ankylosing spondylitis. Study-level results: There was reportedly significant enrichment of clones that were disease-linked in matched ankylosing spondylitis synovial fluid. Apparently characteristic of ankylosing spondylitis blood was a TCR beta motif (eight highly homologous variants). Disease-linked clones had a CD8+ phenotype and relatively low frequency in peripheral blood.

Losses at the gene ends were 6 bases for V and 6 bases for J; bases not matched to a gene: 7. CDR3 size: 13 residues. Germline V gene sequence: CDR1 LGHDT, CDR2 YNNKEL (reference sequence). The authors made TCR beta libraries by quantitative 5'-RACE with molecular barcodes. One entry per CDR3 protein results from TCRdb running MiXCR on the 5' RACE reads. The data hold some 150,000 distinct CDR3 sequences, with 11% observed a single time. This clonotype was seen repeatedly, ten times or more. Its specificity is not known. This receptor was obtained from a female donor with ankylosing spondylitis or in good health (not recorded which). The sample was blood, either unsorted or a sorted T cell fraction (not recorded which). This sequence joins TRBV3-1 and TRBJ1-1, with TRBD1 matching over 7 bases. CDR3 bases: TGTGCCAGCAGTGTCAGACAGGGACCTGAAGCTTTCTTT. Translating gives CASSVRQGPEAFF.